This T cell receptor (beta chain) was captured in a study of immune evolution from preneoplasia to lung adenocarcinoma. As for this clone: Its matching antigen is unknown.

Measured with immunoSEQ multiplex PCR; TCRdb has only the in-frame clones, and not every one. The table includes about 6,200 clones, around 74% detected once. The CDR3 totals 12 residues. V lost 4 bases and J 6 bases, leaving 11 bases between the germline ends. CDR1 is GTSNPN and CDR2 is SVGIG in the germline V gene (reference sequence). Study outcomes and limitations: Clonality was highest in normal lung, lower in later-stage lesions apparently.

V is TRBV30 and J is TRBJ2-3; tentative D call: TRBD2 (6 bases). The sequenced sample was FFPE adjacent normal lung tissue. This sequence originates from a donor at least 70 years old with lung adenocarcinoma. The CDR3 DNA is TGTGCCTGGAACCTCGCGGGGGATACGCAGTATTTT. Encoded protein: CAWNLAGDTQYF.